This entry concerns a single T cell receptor (beta chain). The antigen remains undetermined. Germline CDR1 reads LNHDA; CDR2 reads SQIVND (reference sequence). This CDR3 region has 14 residues. Trimming at V came to 5 bases and at J to 4 bases, leaving 6 bases not matched to a gene. This entry is derived from a study of shared clonotypes between healthy human individuals. Notes on the study in general: Inspection by rarefaction showed sorted-subset sequencing to be incomplete despite large depth.

Some clones are missing from TCRdb's copy, which holds only in-frame ones; the method was immunoSEQ multiplex PCR. The table shows around 2.3 million clones, with around 95% occurring only once. This sequence was found in a man younger than 35 in good health. Sequenced input: naive CD4+ T cells sorted from blood. As to subset: CD45RA+ positively selected. The V gene is TRBV19, the J gene TRBJ1-1; 8 bases align to TRBD1. CDR3 region: CASSAPGQVTEAFF. The CDR3, as DNA: TGTGCCAGTAGTGCGCCGGGACAGGTCACTGAAGCTTTCTTT.